The source of this T cell receptor (beta chain) is a study of T cell responses to AZD1222 COVID-19 vaccine. Study results and limitations: Repertoires in all cases were sampled only once the peak T cell response had passed. Spike-specific TCR breadth and depth grew following two AZD1222 doses. The sample set comprised mostly white British donors with more females, and clonal diversity was possibly underestimated.

Comment on this clone: As yet, its antigen is unknown.

The germline V gene has CDR1 MDHEN and CDR2 SYDVKM. V was clipped by 5 bases and J by 7 bases, with 10 bases between them. The CDR3 has 12 residues. Assay: immunoSEQ multiplex PCR; the TCRdb copy retains only in-frame clones and omits some. The repertoire holds 110,000 to 150,000 clones, with over 90% as singletons. The sequence came from an adult in good health. The J gene is TRBJ2-3, the V gene TRBV28, with a possible D match to TRBD1 (5 bases). Sequenced material: peripheral blood, taken on day 0 of AZD1222 vaccination. CDR3 sequence: CASSMGRNTQYF. The CDR3 DNA sequence: TGTGCCAGCAGTATGGGGCGAAATACGCAGTATTTT.